These T cell receptor beta chains were read from a single sample in a study of CD8 T cells in ankylosing spondylitis. One entry per CDR3 protein results from TCRdb running MiXCR on the 5' RACE reads. The table shows 700,000 to 1,000,000 distinct CDR3 sequences, with roughly 12% occurring only once. The specimen sequenced was blood, either unsorted or a sorted T cell fraction (not recorded which). Receptors originate from a male donor with ankylosing spondylitis. The CDR3 runs from the conserved cysteine through the conserved F or W. D genes are given only for firm matches. A clone size is listed for some rows: how often the clone was seen (once, few, many), or a class if it is expanded.

v_call: TRBV12-3/TRBV12-4
clone_size: .
j_call: TRBJ2-1
d_call: .
cdr3_nt: TGTGCCAGCAGTTTAGGGGGGGCGCGTTACAATGAGCAGTTCTTC
cdr3_aa: CASSLGGARYNEQFF

v_call: TRBV20-1
clone_size: .
j_call: TRBJ2-7
d_call: TRBD2
cdr3_nt: TGCAGTGCTACACAAGCGGGGATACTCTACGAGCAGTACTTC
cdr3_aa: CSATQAGILYEQYF

v_call: TRBV7-9
clone_size: .
j_call: TRBJ2-1
d_call: .
cdr3_nt: TGTGCCAGCAGCGCGGGGGCCCACAATGAGCAGTTCTTC
cdr3_aa: CASSAGAHNEQFF

v_call: TRBV12-3/TRBV12-4
clone_size: few
j_call: TRBJ2-3
d_call: .
cdr3_nt: TGTGCCAGCAGTTTCTACCACAGAGATACGCAGTATTTT
cdr3_aa: CASSFYHRDTQYF

v_call: TRBV12-3/TRBV12-4
clone_size: many
j_call: TRBJ2-1
d_call: .
cdr3_nt: TGTGCCAGCAGTTTAGGTCTAGCGCGCTCCTACAATGAGCAGTTCTTC
cdr3_aa: CASSLGLARSYNEQFF

v_call: TRBV28
clone_size: .
j_call: TRBJ1-4
d_call: .
cdr3_nt: TGTGCCAGCAGTTTGTTGTCTCTTGGTGAAAAACTGTTTTTT
cdr3_aa: CASSLLSLGEKLFF

v_call: TRBV27
clone_size: few
j_call: TRBJ2-3
d_call: .
cdr3_nt: TGTGCCAGCAGTTCCCGGGGAGCGGGCACAGATACGCAGTATTTT
cdr3_aa: CASSSRGAGTDTQYF

v_call: TRBV4-3
clone_size: .
j_call: TRBJ1-2
d_call: .
cdr3_nt: TGCGCCAGCAGCCAAGGCGGGACTCTTCCGGCGGGCTACACCTTC
cdr3_aa: CASSQGGTLPAGYTF

v_call: TRBV5-1
clone_size: many
j_call: TRBJ2-1
d_call: .
cdr3_nt: TGCGCCAGCACCTTTTACAATGAGCAGTTCTTC
cdr3_aa: CASTFYNEQFF

v_call: TRBV20-1
clone_size: many
j_call: TRBJ2-5
d_call: .
cdr3_nt: TGCAGTGCTACCCGTTTGGGAGAGACCCAGTACTTC
cdr3_aa: CSATRLGETQYF

v_call: TRBV5-1
clone_size: few
j_call: TRBJ1-4
d_call: .
cdr3_nt: TGCGCCAGCAGCGGAAGAACAGGGATCGGAGAAAAACTGTTTTTT
cdr3_aa: CASSGRTGIGEKLFF

v_call: TRBV7-2
clone_size: few
j_call: TRBJ1-6
d_call: .
cdr3_nt: TGTGCCAGCGGAGGAAGTGGAAGGGGTGGAAGGAATTCACCCCTCCACTTT
cdr3_aa: CASGGSGRGGRNSPLHF

v_call: TRBV4-1
clone_size: once
j_call: TRBJ1-1
d_call: .
cdr3_nt: TGCGCCAGCAGCCAAAGCCTCTGGGGGGACACTGAAGCTTTCTTT
cdr3_aa: CASSQSLWGDTEAFF

v_call: TRBV6-1
clone_size: .
j_call: TRBJ1-3
d_call: TRBD1
cdr3_nt: TGTGCCAGCAGTGCCTACCCGGGACAGGGACTGGGAAACACCATATATTTT
cdr3_aa: CASSAYPGQGLGNTIYF

v_call: TRBV7-2
clone_size: .
j_call: TRBJ2-2
d_call: .
cdr3_nt: TGTGCCAGCAGCTTGAGGGGCCTGCTTGACACCGGGGAGCTGTTTTTT
cdr3_aa: CASSLRGLLDTGELFF